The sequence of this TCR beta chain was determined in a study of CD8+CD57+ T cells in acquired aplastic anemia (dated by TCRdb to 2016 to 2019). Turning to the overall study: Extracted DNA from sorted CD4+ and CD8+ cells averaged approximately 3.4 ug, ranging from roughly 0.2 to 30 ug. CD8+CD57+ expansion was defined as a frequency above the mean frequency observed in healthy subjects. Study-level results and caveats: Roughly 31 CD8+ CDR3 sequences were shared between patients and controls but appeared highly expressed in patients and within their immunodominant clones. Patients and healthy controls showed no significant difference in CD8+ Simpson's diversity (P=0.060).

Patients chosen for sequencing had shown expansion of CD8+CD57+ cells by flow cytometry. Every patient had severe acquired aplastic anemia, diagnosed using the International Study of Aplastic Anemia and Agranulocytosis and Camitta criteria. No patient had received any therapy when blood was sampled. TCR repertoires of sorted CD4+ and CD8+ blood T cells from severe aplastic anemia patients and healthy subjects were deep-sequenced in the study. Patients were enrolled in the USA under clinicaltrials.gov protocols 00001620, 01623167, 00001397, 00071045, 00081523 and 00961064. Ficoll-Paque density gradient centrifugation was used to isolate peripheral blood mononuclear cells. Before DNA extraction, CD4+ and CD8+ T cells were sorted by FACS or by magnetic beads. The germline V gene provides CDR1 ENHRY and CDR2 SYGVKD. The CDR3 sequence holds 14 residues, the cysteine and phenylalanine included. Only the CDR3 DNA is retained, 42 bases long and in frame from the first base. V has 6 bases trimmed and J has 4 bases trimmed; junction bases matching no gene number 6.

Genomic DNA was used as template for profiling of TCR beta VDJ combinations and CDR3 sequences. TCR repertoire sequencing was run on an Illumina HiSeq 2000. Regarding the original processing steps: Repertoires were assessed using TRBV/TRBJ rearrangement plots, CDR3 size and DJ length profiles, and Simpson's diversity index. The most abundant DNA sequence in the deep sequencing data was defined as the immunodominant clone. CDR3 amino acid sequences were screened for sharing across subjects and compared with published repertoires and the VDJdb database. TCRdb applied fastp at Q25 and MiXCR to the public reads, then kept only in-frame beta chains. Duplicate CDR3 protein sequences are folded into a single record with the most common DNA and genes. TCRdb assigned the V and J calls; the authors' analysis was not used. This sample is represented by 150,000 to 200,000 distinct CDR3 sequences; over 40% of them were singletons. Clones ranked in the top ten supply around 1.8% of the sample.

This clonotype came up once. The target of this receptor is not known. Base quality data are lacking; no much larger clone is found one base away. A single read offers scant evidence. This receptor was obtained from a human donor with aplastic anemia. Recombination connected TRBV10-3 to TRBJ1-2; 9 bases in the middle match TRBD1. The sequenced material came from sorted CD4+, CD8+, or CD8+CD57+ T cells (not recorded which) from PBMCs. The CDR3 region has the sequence CAIRKVQGAYGYTF. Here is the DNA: TGTGCCATCAGGAAGGTACAGGGGGCCTATGGCTACACCTTC.